In its sample, the clone carrying this T cell receptor (beta chain) was seen many times. Its cognate antigen is unknown. This entry is derived from a study of early T cells in non-severe SARS-CoV-2 infection. Study-wide results and caveats: Sequences matched to VDJdb favored anti-spike CD8 responses, while private and CD4 specificities were missed.

TCRdb redid the calling of the 5' RACE reads with MiXCR, one entry per CDR3 protein. The sample carries 30,000 to 35,000 distinct CDR3 sequences, about 6% recorded once. CDR3 length: 14 amino acids. Germline lookup yields CDR1 SGHVS and CDR2 FNYEAQ. Trimming cost V 5 bases and J 4 bases; bases outside gene matches: 7. The origin of this receptor is an adult who was a healthcare worker with PCR-confirmed SARS-CoV-2 infection or an uninfected control (not recorded which). J is TRBJ2-5 and V is TRBV7-6; 7 bases agree with TRBD1. Sequenced: whole blood. CDR3: CASSRTGAGETQYF. CDR3 coding DNA: TGTGCCAGCAGCAGAACAGGGGCTGGAGAGACCCAGTACTTC.